This passage covers 29 T cell receptor beta chains from one sample sequenced in a study of OX40 agonist ivuxolimab in advanced cancers. Method: immunoSEQ multiplex PCR; TCRdb's copy keeps in-frame clones and lacks some. The sample consists of tens of thousands of clones, around 80% of them appearing once. This specimen was CD4+ or CD8+ T cells sorted from blood, taken in a trial of the OX40 agonist ivuxolimab. The receptors come from an adult with an advanced solid tumor such as melanoma, head and neck, liver or kidney cancer.

V and J are TRBV28 and TRBJ2-1, with TRBD2 matching 7 bases. The V gene's germline CDR1 is MDHEN and CDR2 SYDVKM. Trimming removed 2 bases from V and 6 bases from J; junction bases left unmatched: 4. The length of the CDR3 is 14 residues. CDR3 nucleotide sequence: TGTGCCAGCAGTTTACCGGGACTACCCAATGAGCAGTTCTTC. Amino acid sequence: CASSLPGLPNEQFF. Together with reference TRBV28 and TRBJ2-1, the CDR3 gives the full variable domain: DVKVTQSSRYLVKRTGEKVFLECVQDMDHENMFWYRQDPGLGLRLIYFSYDVKMKEKGDIPEGYSVSREKKERFSLILESASTNQTSMYLCASSLPGLPNEQFFGPGTRLTVL.

CDR3 nucleotides: TGCGCCAGCAGCCAAGGAGGGACGTTTAGACGTAGCTCCTACGAGCAGTACTTC. It encodes CASSQGGTFRRSSYEQYF. V usage is TRBV4-1 and J usage is TRBJ2-7, with D perhaps matching TRBD1 or TRBD2 (5 bases each). CDR1 and CDR2 from the germline V gene are MGHRA and YSYEKL. This CDR3 is built from 18 residues. With 1 base removed from V and 0 bases from J, the gap between germline ends came to 19 bases.

V usage is TRBV10-3 and J usage is TRBJ2-2; D is uncertain. The CDR3 length is 12 residues. Looked up from germline, CDR1 is ENHRY and CDR2 is SYGVKD. V was trimmed by 4 bases and J by 5 bases, leaving 5 bases between them. The CDR3 loop reads CAISAFTGELFF. The CDR3, as DNA: TGTGCCATCAGTGCCTTTACCGGGGAGCTGTTTTTT.

The CDR3 region has the DNA TGTGCCAGCAGCGTAGGACTCATTGAGACCCAGTACTTC. Residues: CASSVGLIETQYF. The rearrangement joins TRBV9 to TRBJ2-5; D is ambiguous. CDR1 is SGDLS, CDR2 YYNGEE, per germline. This CDR3 region has 13 residues. V lost 0 bases and J lost 5, with 8 bases in between.

The chain links TRBV5-4 to TRBJ1-2; unclear D gene. With 5 bases removed from V and 4 bases from J, the gap between germline ends came to 15 bases. The germline V gene encodes CDR1 SGHNT and CDR2 YYREEE (reference sequence). This CDR3 is 14 amino acids long. CDR3 DNA: TGTGCCAGCAGAGTCTTAATGTCAGGCTATGGCTACACCTTC. Translated: CASRVLMSGYGYTF.

The chain has TRBV29-1 and TRBJ2-1; 12 bases fit TRBD2. The CDR3 contains 14 residues. CDR1 and CDR2 from the germline V gene are SQVTM and ANQGSEA. V shed 3 bases and J 7 bases; nucleotides not matched to a gene: 4. The CDR3 DNA follows: TGCAGCGTTGAGCTAGCGGGAGGGTTGAATGAGCAGTTCTTC. It translates to CSVELAGGLNEQFF.

The table lists this clone with a few counts. V and J are TRBV5-6 and TRBJ2-3, with 9 nucleotides matching TRBD2. Losses at the gene ends were 0 bases for V and 5 bases for J; bases not matched to a gene: 7. The germline gives CDR1 SGHDT, CDR2 YYEEEE. This CDR3 is built from 16 residues. The CDR3 DNA reads TGTGCCAGCAGCTTGGGCGCTAGCGGGGAGGTAGATACGCAGTATTTT. This gives the protein CASSLGASGEVDTQYF.

This sequence joins TRBV30 and TRBJ1-6; 8 bases align to TRBD1. Per the germline V gene, CDR1 is GTSNPN and CDR2 is SVGIG (reference sequence). V shed 6 bases, J shed 9 bases, and the junction held 7 bases outside the gene matches. CDR3 size: 13 residues. In nucleotides, the CDR3 is TGTGCCTGCGCGAGACAGGGGATTTCACCCCTCCACTTT. Translated, it gives CACARQGISPLHF.

The chain joins TRBV10-1 to TRBJ1-5; TRBD1 is a possible D gene (6 bases). CDR1 is WNHNN, CDR2 SYGVQD, per germline (reference sequence). V gave up 6 bases and J gave up 4 bases, with 13 bases separating them. The CDR3 contains 14 residues. CDR3 in DNA: TGCGCCAGCAGACAGGGAAGGACGAATCAGCCCCAGCATTTT. Translation gives CASRQGRTNQPQHF.

This clone was detected once. This chain's CDR3 is CASSLLGVGNEKLFF. The DNA for the CDR3 is TGTGCCAGCAGTTTATTGGGGGTGGGTAATGAAAAACTGTTTTTT. J is TRBJ1-4 and V is TRBV27, with D perhaps matching TRBD1 (5 bases). This CDR3 is 15 amino acids long. Germline loops: CDR1 MNHEY, CDR2 SMNVEV (reference sequence). With 1 base removed from V and 4 bases from J, the gap between germline ends came to 10 bases.

The genes are TRBV14 and TRBJ1-1; the D gene is possibly TRBD1 (6 bases). From germline, CDR1 is SGHDN and CDR2 FVKESK. V lost 5 bases and J 4 bases, leaving 14 bases between the germline ends. The CDR3 is made up of 14 amino acids. The CDR3 DNA reads as TGTGCCAGCAGCGTTACAGGGATATTCACTGAAGCTTTCTTT. The encoded protein is CASSVTGIFTEAFF.

This clone showed up just once. This CDR3 reads CASSLAGGLYEQYF. CDR3 nucleotide sequence: TGTGCCAGCAGCTTGGCGGGCGGATTATACGAGCAGTACTTC. V is TRBV5-4 and J is TRBJ2-7; D gene unclear. The CDR3 contains 14 residues. Germline loops: CDR1 SGHNT, CDR2 YYREEE (reference sequence). Between the trimmed V and J ends, which lost 0 bases and 4 bases, there was a span of 11 bases. The whole variable domain, remainder taken from reference TRBV5-4 and TRBJ2-7, is ETGVTQSPTHLIKTRGQQVTLRCSSQSGHNTVSWYQQALGQGPQFIFQYYREEENGRGNFPPRFSGLQFPNYSSELNVNALELDDSALYLCASSLAGGLYEQYFGPGTRLTVT.

This chain connects TRBV7-2 to TRBJ2-3; D possibly corresponds to TRBD2 (5 bases). V lost 5 bases to trimming and J lost 3 bases, with 15 bases between them. The CDR3 has 15 residues. Germline V gene sequence: CDR1 SGHTA, CDR2 FQGNSA. CDR3 sequence: CASSTDLRRTDTQYF. CDR3 in DNA: TGTGCCAGCAGCACGGACTTGAGGCGGACAGATACGCAGTATTTT.

This clone came up once. The rearrangement joins TRBV6-5 to TRBJ1-5; D unclear. The CDR3 has 15 amino acids. V gave up 0 bases and J gave up 3 bases, with 9 bases separating them. Germline V gives CDR1 MNHEY, CDR2 SVGAGI. The CDR3 spells CASSYSVATNQPQHF. CDR3 nucleotide sequence: TGTGCCAGCAGTTACTCGGTCGCTACCAATCAGCCCCAGCATTTT.

The V gene is TRBV29-1, the J gene TRBJ1-2, with unresolved D. V lost 0 bases, J lost 8 bases, and 13 bases lay in between. Looked up from germline, CDR1 is SQVTM and CDR2 is ANQGSEA. The CDR3 runs 13 residues. The CDR3 sequence: CSVEDLGIWGYTF. The CDR3 DNA reads TGCAGCGTTGAAGATCTCGGTATATGGGGCTACACCTTC.

The chain is built from TRBV6-1 and TRBJ1-4; D remains ambiguous. CDR1 and CDR2 from the germline V gene are MNHNS and SASEGT. Trimming shortened V by 3 bases and J by 16 bases, and 12 bases separated the two germline ends. This CDR3 comprises 11 residues. The CDR3 nucleotides are TGTGCCAGCAGTGAGGCCGGGTCCCAGTTTTTT. Amino acid sequence: CASSEAGSQFF.

Within the sample, this clone is medium-sized. CDR3 amino acids: CASSMGLDYNEQFF. The CDR3 DNA reads TGTGCCAGCAGCATGGGACTCGACTACAATGAGCAGTTCTTC. The chain carries TRBV5-4 and TRBJ2-1, with D possibly being TRBD2 (6 bases). V lost 4 bases to trimming and J lost 3 bases, with 11 bases between them. The CDR3 contains 14 residues. Germline loops: CDR1 SGHNT, CDR2 YYREEE (reference sequence).

This clone was seen a few times. This sequence joins TRBV28 and TRBJ2-4; TRBD1 might be the D (7 bases). Looked up from germline, CDR1 is MDHEN and CDR2 is SYDVKM. The CDR3 loop spans 14 amino acids. The V and J ends lost 8 bases and 4 bases respectively, with 15 bases between them. CDR3 residues: CASSSGGLKNIQYF. The CDR3 DNA reads as TGTGCCAGCTCCTCAGGGGGGTTGAAAAACATTCAGTACTTC.

The chain carries TRBV6-5 and TRBJ2-2; D is unclear. CDR3 length: 13 residues. The V and J ends lost 6 bases and 7 bases respectively, with 12 bases between them. CDR1 MNHEY and CDR2 SVGAGI come from the germline V gene. CDR3 DNA: TGTGCCAGCAGCCGCATAGAAAACGGGGAGCTGTTTTTT. This translates into CASSRIENGELFF.

The chain carries TRBV10-1 and TRBJ2-5; D uncertain. The germline V and J ends were trimmed by 0 bases and 5 bases, with 7 bases remaining between them. CDR3 size: 13 residues. From germline, CDR1 is WNHNN and CDR2 SYGVQD (reference sequence). The CDR3 DNA sequence: TGCGCCAGCAGTGAGTCGGGGAAGGAGACCCAGTACTTC. This gives the protein CASSESGKETQYF.

This chain connects TRBV25-1 to TRBJ2-1; 8 bases map to TRBD2. This CDR3 spans 16 amino acids. V lost 6 bases and J lost 0; bases outside the gene matches: 7. Germline lookup yields CDR1 MGHDK and CDR2 SYGVNS. This chain's CDR3 is CASRPTSASSYNEQFF. The CDR3 DNA follows: TGTGCCAGCAGACCGACTAGCGCCAGCTCCTACAATGAGCAGTTCTTC.

The sample holds a few counts of this clone. The chain is built from TRBV6-5 and TRBJ1-2; 12 bases are a match to TRBD1. CDR3 length equals 15 residues. The germline gives CDR1 MNHEY, CDR2 SVGAGI. Losses at the gene ends were 2 bases for V and 6 bases for J; bases not matched to a gene: 4. The chain's CDR3 is CASSYLGQGANGYTF. The CDR3 DNA is TGTGCCAGCAGTTACCTGGGACAGGGGGCGAATGGCTACACCTTC.

The V gene is TRBV7-6, the J gene TRBJ1-1; D uncertain. The V gene's germline CDR1 is SGHVS and CDR2 FNYEAQ. The CDR3 contains 11 residues. Trimming cost V 2 bases and J 11 bases, with 9 bases left between them. The CDR3 spells CASSLKGSAFF. The CDR3 bases are TGTGCCAGCAGCTTAAAAGGGTCGGCTTTCTTT.

The chain employs TRBV5-5 and TRBJ2-3, with 9 nucleotides matching TRBD2. The V gene's germline CDR1 is SGHKS and CDR2 YYEKEE (reference sequence). V shed 4 bases and J 1 base; nucleotides not matched to a gene: 10. CDR3 length: 17 amino acids. CDR3 bases: TGTGCCAGCAGCGCCTCTCGGGCGGGGGGGGGCACAGATACGCAGTATTTT. It is translated as CASSASRAGGGTDTQYF.

V usage is TRBV30 and J usage is TRBJ2-7; no reliable D call. The V and J ends lost 4 bases and 4 bases respectively, with 8 bases between them. Looked up from germline, CDR1 is GTSNPN and CDR2 is SVGIG (reference sequence). The CDR3 spans 11 residues. The CDR3 loop is CAWITRYEQYF. The CDR3 bases are TGTGCCTGGATAACTCGGTACGAGCAGTACTTC.

This clone was found once. The DNA of the CDR3 is TGTGCCAGCGGCCTCTGGGGGCCCAATGAGCAGTTCTTC. This sequence encodes CASGLWGPNEQFF. The chain has TRBV28 and TRBJ2-1; D is perhaps TRBD1 (6 bases). V was clipped by 8 bases and J by 6 bases, with 14 bases between them. Germline loops: CDR1 MDHEN, CDR2 SYDVKM. The CDR3 consists of 13 residues. Variable domain in full (rest from reference TRBV28 and TRBJ2-1): DVKVTQSSRYLVKRTGEKVFLECVQDMDHENMFWYRQDPGLGLRLIYFSYDVKMKEKGDIPEGYSVSREKKERFSLILESASTNQTSMYLCASGLWGPNEQFFGPGTRLTVL.

V is TRBV6-1 and J is TRBJ2-7; D ambiguous. V lost 6 bases and J 4 bases, leaving 13 bases between the germline ends. This CDR3 spans 13 amino acids. Germline V gene lookup returns CDR1 MNHNS and CDR2 SASEGT. The CDR3 spells CASRSQDRYEQYF. The CDR3, as DNA: TGTGCCAGCAGGTCCCAGGACCGATACGAGCAGTACTTC.

This clone occurred a few times. The chain combines TRBV6-6 with TRBJ1-1; unclear D gene. This CDR3 is 14 amino acids long. Germline V gives CDR1 MNHNY, CDR2 SVGAGI (reference sequence). The V end was cut by 8 bases, the J end by 0 bases, with 13 bases between. The CDR3 here is CASEDRMMNTEAFF. The CDR3 nucleotides read TGTGCCAGCGAAGATAGGATGATGAACACTGAAGCTTTCTTT.

The chain is built from TRBV19 and TRBJ2-2; D might be TRBD1 (6 bases). This CDR3 is 15 amino acids long. The germline CDR1 and CDR2 sequences are LNHDA and SQIVND (reference sequence). Trimming removed 3 bases at V and 1 base at J, with 9 bases between. The CDR3 nucleotides are TGTGCCAGTAGTATGGTAGGGGGGAACACCGGGGAGCTGTTTTTT. It is translated as CASSMVGGNTGELFF.